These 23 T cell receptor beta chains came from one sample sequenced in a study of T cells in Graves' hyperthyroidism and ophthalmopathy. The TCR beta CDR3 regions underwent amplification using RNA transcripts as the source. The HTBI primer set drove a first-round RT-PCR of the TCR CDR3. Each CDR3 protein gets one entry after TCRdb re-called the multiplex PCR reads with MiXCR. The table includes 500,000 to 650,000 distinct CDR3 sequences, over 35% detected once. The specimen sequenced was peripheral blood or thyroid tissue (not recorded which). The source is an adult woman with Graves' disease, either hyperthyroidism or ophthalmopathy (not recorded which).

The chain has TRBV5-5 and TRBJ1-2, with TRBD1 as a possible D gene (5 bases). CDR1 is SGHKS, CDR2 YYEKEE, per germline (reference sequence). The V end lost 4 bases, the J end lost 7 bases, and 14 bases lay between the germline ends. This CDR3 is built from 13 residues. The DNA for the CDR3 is TGTGCCAGCAGCGAGCTAGGACAACTTGGCTACACCTTC. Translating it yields CASSELGQLGYTF.

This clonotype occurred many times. The CDR3 region is CASSSSGNTLHF. The CDR3 DNA reads as TGTGCCAGCAGCTCCTCAGGGAATACCCTCCACTTT. The chain links TRBV7-2 to TRBJ1-6; possibly TRBD1 for D (5 bases). There are 12 residues in the CDR3. Trimming shortened V by 4 bases and J by 14 bases, and 12 bases separated the two germline ends. The germline V gene encodes CDR1 SGHTA and CDR2 FQGNSA.

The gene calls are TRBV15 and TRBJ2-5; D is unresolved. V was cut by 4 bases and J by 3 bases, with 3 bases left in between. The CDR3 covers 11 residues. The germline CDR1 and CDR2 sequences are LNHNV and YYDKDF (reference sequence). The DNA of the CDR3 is TGTGCCACCAGCATCGAAGAGACCCAGTACTTC. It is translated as CATSIEETQYF.

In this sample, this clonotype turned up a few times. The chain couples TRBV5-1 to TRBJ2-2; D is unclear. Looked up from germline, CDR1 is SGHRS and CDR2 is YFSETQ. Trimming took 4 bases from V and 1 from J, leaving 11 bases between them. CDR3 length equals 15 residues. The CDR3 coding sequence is TGCGCCAGCAGCAAAACCAGTCTGAACACCGGGGAGCTGTTTTTT. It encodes CASSKTSLNTGELFF.

CDR3 residues: CASSPPSGGTGANVLTF. In DNA, the CDR3 is TGTGCCAGCAGCCCCCCTTCGGGGGGGACCGGGGCCAACGTCCTGACTTTC. J is TRBJ2-6 and V is TRBV7-9, with 8 bases matching TRBD2. CDR3 size: 17 residues. CDR1 SEHNR and CDR2 FQNEAQ come from the germline V gene (reference sequence). V lost 5 bases to trimming and J lost 4 bases; unmatched junction nucleotides: 10.

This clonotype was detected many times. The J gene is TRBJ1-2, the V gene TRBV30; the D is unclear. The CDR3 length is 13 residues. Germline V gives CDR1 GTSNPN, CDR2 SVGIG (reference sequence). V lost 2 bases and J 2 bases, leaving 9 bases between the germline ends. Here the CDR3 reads CAWSPTLNYGYTF. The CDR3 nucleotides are TGTGCCTGGAGTCCGACACTGAACTATGGCTACACCTTC.

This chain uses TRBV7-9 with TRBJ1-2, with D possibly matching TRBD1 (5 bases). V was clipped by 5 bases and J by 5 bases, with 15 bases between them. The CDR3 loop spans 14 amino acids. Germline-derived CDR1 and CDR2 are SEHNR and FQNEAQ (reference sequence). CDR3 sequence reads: CASSLETEFYGYTF. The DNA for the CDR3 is TGTGCCAGCAGCCTAGAGACAGAATTTTATGGCTACACCTTC.

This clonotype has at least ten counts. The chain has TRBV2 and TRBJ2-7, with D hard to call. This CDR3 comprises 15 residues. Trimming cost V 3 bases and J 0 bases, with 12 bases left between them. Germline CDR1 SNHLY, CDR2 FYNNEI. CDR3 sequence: CASSERPTGSYEQYF. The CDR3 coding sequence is TGTGCCAGCAGTGAGCGCCCGACGGGCTCCTACGAGCAGTACTTC. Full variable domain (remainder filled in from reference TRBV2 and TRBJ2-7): EPEVTQTPSHQVTQMGQEVILRCVPISNHLYFYWYRQILGQKVEFLVSFYNNEISEKSEIFDDQFSVERPDGSNFTLKIRSTKLEDSAMYFCASSERPTGSYEQYFGPGTRLTVT.

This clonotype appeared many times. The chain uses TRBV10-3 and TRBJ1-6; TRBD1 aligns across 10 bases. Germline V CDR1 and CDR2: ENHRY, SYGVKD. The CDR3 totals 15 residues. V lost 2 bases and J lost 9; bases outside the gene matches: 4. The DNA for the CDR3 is TGTGCCATCAGTGAGAGGGGACAGGGGTTTTCACCCCTCCACTTT. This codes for CAISERGQGFSPLHF.

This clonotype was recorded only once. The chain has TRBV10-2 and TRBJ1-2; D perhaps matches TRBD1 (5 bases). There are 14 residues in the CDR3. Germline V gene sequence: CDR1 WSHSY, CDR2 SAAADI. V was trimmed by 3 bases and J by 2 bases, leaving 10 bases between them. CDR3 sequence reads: CASSDSAGNYGYTF. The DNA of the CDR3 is TGCGCCAGCAGTGACTCAGCAGGGAACTATGGCTACACCTTC.

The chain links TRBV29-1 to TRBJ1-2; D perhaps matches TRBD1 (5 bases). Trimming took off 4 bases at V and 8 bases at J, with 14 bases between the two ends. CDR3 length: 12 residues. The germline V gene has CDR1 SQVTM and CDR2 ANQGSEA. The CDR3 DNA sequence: TGCAGCGTTGGAGGGGACTTGTGGGGCTACACCTTC. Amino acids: CSVGGDLWGYTF.

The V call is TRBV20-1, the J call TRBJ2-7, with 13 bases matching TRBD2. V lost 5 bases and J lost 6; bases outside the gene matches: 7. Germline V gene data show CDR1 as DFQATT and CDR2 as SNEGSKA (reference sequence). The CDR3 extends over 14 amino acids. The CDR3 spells CSAQLAGGSSEQYF. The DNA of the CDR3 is TGCAGTGCTCAACTAGCGGGAGGGTCTAGCGAGCAGTACTTC.

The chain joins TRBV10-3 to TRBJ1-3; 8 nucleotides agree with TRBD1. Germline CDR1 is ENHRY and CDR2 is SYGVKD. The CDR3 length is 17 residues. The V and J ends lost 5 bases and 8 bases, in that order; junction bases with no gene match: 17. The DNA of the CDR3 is TGTGCCATCAGTAGCACAACCGGGACAGGTCTGGGCTACACCATATATTTT. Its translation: CAISSTTGTGLGYTIYF.

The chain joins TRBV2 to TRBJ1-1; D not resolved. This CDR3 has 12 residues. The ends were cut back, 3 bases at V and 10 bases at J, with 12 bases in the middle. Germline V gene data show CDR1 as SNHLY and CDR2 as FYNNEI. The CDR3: CASSEGAPAAFF. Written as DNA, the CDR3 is TGTGCCAGCAGTGAGGGAGCCCCTGCAGCTTTCTTT.

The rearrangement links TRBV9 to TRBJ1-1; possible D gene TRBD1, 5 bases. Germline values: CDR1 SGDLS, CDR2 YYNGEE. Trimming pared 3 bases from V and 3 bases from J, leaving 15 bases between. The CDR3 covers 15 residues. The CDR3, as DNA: TGTGCCAGCAGCGCCCCAGGGCTGGTCGACACTGAAGCTTTCTTT. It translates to CASSAPGLVDTEAFF.

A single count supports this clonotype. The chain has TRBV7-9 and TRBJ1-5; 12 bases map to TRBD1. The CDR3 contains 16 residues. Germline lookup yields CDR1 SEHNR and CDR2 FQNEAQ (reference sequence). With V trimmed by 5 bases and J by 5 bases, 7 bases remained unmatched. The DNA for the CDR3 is TGTGCCAGCAGCCACCGGGACAGGGGGCGCGATCAGCCCCAGCATTTT. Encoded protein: CASSHRDRGRDQPQHF.

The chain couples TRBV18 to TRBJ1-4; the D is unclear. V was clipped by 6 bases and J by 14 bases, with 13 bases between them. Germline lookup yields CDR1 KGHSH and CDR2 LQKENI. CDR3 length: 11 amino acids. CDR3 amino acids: CASSPRVKLFF. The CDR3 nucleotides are TGTGCCAGCTCCCCGCGGGTAAAGCTGTTTTTT.

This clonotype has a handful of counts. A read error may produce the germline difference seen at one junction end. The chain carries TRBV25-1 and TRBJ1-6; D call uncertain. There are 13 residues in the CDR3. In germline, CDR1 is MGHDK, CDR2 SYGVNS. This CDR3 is CASTCGDNSPLHF. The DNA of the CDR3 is TGTGCCAGCACATGCGGAGATAATTCGCCCCTCCACTTT.

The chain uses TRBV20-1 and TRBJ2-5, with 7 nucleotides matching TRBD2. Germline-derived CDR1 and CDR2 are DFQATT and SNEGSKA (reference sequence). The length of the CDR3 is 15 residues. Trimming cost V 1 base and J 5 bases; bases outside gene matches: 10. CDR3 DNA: TGCAGTGCTAGAGGTGGGACTAACAGACGCGAGACCCAGTACTTC. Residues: CSARGGTNRRETQYF.

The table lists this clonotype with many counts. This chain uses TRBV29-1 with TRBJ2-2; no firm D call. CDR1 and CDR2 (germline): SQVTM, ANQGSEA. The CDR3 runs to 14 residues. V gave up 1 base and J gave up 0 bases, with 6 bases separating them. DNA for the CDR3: TGCAGCGTTGAAGCCCTGGCGAACACCGGGGAGCTGTTTTTT. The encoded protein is CSVEALANTGELFF.

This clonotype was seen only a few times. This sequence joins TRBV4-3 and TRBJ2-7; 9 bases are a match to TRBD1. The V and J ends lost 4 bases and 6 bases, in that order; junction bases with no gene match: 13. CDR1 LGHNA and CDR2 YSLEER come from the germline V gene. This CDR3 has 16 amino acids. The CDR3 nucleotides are TGCGCCAGCAGCCTCACTTCCGGGACAGGGAGGTTCGAGCAGTACTTC. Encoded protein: CASSLTSGTGRFEQYF.

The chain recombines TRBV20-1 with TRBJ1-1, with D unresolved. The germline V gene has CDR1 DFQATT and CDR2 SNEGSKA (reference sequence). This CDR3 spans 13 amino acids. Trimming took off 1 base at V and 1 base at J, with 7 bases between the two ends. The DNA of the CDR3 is TGCAGTGCTAGAGTAATGGGGAACACTGAAGCTTTCTTT. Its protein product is CSARVMGNTEAFF.

CDR3 protein: CASSTLETEAFF. The DNA of the CDR3 is TGTGCCAGCAGTACACTGGAAACTGAAGCTTTCTTT. The chain joins TRBV25-1 to TRBJ1-1; D is unresolved. The CDR3 totals 12 residues. The ends were cut back, 5 bases at V and 5 bases at J, with 9 bases in the middle. CDR1 and CDR2 (germline): MGHDK, SYGVNS.